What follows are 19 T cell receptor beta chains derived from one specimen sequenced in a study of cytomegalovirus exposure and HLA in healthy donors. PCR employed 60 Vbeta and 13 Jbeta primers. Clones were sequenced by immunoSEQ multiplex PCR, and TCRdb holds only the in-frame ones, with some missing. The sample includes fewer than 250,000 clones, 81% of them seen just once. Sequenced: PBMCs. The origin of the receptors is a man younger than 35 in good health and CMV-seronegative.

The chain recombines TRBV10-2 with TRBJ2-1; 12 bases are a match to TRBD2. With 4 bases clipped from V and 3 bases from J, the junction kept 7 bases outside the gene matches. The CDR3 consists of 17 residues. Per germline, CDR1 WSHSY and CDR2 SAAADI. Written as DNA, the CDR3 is TGCGCCAGCAGTGGACTAGCGGGGGTCAGTTTCTACAATGAGCAGTTCTTC. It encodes CASSGLAGVSFYNEQFF.

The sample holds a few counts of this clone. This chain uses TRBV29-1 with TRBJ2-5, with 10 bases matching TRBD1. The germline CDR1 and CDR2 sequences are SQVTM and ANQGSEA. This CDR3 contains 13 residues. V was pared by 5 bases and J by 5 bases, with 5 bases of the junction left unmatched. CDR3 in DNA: TGCAGCGTTCGACAGGGGGCGCACGAGACCCAGTACTTC. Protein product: CSVRQGAHETQYF.

The CDR3 protein is CASSTGPPTSGWDTGELFF. The CDR3, as DNA: TGTGCCAGCAGTACGGGACCCCCAACTAGCGGGTGGGACACCGGGGAGCTGTTTTTT. The V gene is TRBV27, the J gene TRBJ2-2; 9 bases are shared with TRBD2. The CDR3 loop spans 19 amino acids. With 5 bases clipped from V and 3 bases from J, the junction kept 16 bases outside the gene matches. Germline CDR1 reads MNHEY; CDR2 reads SMNVEV (reference sequence).

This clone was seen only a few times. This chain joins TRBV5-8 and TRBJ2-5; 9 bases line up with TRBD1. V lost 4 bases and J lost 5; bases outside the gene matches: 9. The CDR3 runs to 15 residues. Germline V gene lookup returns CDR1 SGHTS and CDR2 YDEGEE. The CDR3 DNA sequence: TGTGCCAGCAGCACAGGGGGCGCGGTTGGGGAGACCCAGTACTTC. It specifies CASSTGGAVGETQYF.

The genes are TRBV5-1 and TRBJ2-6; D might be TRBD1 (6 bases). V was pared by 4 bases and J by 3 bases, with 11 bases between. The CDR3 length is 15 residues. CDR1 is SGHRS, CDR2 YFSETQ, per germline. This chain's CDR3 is CASSQGNSGANVLTF. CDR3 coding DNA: TGCGCCAGCAGCCAGGGGAACAGTGGGGCCAACGTCCTGACTTTC.

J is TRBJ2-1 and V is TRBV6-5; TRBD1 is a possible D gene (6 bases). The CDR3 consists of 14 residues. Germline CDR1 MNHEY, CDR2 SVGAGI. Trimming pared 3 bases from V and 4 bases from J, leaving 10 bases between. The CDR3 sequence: CASSYSGEYNEQFF. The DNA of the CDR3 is TGTGCCAGCAGTTATTCAGGGGAGTACAATGAGCAGTTCTTC.

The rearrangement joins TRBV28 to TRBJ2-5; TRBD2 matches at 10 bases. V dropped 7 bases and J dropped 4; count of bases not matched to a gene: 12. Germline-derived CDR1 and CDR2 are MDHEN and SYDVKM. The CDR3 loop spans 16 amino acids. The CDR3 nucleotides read TGTGCCAGCAAGGCAGATGGTAGCGGGGGGCGAGAGACCCAGTACTTC. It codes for CASKADGSGGRETQYF. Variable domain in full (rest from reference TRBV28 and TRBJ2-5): DVKVTQSSRYLVKRTGEKVFLECVQDMDHENMFWYRQDPGLGLRLIYFSYDVKMKEKGDIPEGYSVSREKKERFSLILESASTNQTSMYLCASKADGSGGRETQYFGPGTRLLVL.

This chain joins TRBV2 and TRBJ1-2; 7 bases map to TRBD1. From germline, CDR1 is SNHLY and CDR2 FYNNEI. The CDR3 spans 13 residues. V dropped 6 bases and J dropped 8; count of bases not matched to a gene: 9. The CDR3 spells CASSIQGMGGYTF. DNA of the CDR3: TGTGCCAGCAGCATACAGGGGATGGGAGGCTACACCTTC. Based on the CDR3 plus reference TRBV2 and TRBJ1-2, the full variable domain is EPEVTQTPSHQVTQMGQEVILRCVPISNHLYFYWYRQILGQKVEFLVSFYNNEISEKSEIFDDQFSVERPDGSNFTLKIRSTKLEDSAMYFCASSIQGMGGYTFGSGTRLTVV.

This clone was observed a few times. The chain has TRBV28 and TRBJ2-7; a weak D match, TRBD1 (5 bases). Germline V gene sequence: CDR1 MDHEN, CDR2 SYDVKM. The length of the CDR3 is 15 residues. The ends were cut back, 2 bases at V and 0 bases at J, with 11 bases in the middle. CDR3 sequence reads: CASSLTADSSYEQYF. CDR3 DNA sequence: TGTGCCAGCAGTTTAACAGCAGACAGCTCCTACGAGCAGTACTTC.

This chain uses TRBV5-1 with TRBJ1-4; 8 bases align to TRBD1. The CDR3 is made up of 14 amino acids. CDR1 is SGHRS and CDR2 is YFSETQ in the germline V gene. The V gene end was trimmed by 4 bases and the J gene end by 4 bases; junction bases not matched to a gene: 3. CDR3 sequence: CASSMGQVNEKLFF. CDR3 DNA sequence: TGCGCCAGCAGCATGGGACAGGTTAATGAAAAACTGTTTTTT.

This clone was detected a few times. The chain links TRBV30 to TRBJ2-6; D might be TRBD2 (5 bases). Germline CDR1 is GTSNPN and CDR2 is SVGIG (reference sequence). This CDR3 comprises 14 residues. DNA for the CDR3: TGTGCAGAGCGGCCATACTCTGGGGCCAACGTCCTGACTTTC. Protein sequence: CAERPYSGANVLTF.

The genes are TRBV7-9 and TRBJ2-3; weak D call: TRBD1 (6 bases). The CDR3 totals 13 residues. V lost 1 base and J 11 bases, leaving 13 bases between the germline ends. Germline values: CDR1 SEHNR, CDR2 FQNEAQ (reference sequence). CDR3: CASSLDFRGGQYF. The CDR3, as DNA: TGTGCCAGCAGCTTAGACTTCAGGGGTGGGCAGTATTTT.

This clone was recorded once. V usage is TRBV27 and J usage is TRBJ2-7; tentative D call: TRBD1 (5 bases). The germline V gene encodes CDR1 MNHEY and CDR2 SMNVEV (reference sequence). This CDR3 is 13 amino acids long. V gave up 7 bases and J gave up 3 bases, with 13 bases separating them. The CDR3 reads CASTPFQGYEQYF. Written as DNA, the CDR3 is TGTGCCAGCACGCCCTTTCAGGGCTACGAGCAGTACTTC.

CDR3 protein: CASSSPSGRPTYNEQFF. CDR3 nucleotides: TGTGCCAGCAGCTCCCCAAGCGGGAGACCAACCTACAATGAGCAGTTCTTC. The chain combines TRBV7-2 with TRBJ2-1; 8 bases agree with TRBD2. Germline CDR1 reads SGHTA; CDR2 reads FQGNSA. The CDR3 consists of 17 residues. V shed 4 bases, J shed 2 bases, and the junction held 10 bases outside the gene matches.

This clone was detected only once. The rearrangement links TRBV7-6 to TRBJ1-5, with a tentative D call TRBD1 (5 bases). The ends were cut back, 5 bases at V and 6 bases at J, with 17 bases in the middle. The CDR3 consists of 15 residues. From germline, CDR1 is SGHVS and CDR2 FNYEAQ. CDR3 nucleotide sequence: TGTGCCAGCAGCCCCGGGCCGGCTGGGGCTCAGCCCCAGCATTTT. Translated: CASSPGPAGAQPQHF. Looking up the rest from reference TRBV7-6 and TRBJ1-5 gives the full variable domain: GAGVSQSPRYKVTKRGQDVALRCDPISGHVSLYWYRQALGQGPEFLTYFNYEAQQDKSGLPNDRFSAERPEGSISTLTIQRTEQRDSAMYRCASSPGPAGAQPQHFGDGTRLSIL.

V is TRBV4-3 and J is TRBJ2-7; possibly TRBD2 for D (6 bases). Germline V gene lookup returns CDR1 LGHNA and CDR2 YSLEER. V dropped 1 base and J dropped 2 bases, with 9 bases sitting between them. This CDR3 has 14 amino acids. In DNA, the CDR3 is TGCGCCAGCAGCCAAGGGAGGGGTGCCTACGAGCAGTACTTC. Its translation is CASSQGRGAYEQYF.

The CDR3, as DNA: TGCGCCAGCAGTGGCTCCTTCGGGACAGGTCTCAATGAGCAGTTCTTC. It is translated as CASSGSFGTGLNEQFF. This chain links TRBV10-1 with TRBJ2-1; 8 bases agree with TRBD1. Germline values: CDR1 WNHNN, CDR2 SYGVQD (reference sequence). After removal of 4 bases from V and 6 bases from J, the junction contained 11 bases not matched to a gene. The CDR3 contains 16 residues.

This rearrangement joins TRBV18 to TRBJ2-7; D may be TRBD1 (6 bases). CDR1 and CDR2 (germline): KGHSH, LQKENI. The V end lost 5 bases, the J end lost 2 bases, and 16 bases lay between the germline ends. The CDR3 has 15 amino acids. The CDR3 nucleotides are TGTGCCAGCTCATCGCCCGGGACACACACCTACGAGCAGTACTTC. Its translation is CASSSPGTHTYEQYF.

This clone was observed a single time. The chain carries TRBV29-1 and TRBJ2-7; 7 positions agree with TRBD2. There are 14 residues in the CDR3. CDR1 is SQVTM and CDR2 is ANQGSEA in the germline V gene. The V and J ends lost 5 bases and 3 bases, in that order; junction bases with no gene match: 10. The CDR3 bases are TGCAGCGTTCGTGGGTGGGGGGGGGACTACGAGCAGTACTTC. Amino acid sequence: CSVRGWGGDYEQYF.